The entry below describes one T cell receptor (beta chain). The germline gives CDR1 SQVTM, CDR2 ANQGSEA. The CDR3 runs 15 residues. V lost 6 bases, J lost 4 bases, and 19 bases lay in between. The sample belongs to a study of control samples from healthy donors and cancer patients. Clones were read by immunoSEQ multiplex PCR, and TCRdb kept only the in-frame ones, dropping some. Here the sample spans about 150,000 clones, around 88% being singletons. Input material: blood. V gene TRBV29-1 combines with J gene TRBJ2-1, with D unclear. This clonotype originated in a young man in good health. This CDR3 is CSVPDLDDTYNEQFF. The CDR3 DNA sequence: TGCAGCGTACCGGACCTAGACGATACATACAATGAGCAGTTCTTC.